The clone carrying this T cell receptor beta chain was found once. Antigen unknown. CDR1 KGHSH and CDR2 LQKENI come from the germline V gene. The CDR3 has 14 amino acids. The V end was cut by 3 bases, the J end by 2 bases, with 11 bases between. This specimen comes from a study of radiotherapy plus CTLA-4 blockade in lung cancer. Across the whole study: About a sixth of enrolled patients responded objectively, and 31% had disease control.

Focal radiation with ipilimumab CTLA-4 blockade was given to patients with chemo-refractory metastatic non-small-cell lung cancer. Only in-frame clones appear in the TCRdb table, and some are missing; sequencing was by immunoSEQ multiplex PCR. The data contain tens of thousands of clones, more than 85% of them singletons. Study results and caveats: Early clone dynamics of blood T cells, plus interferon-beta, reportedly predicted response best. Expansion in blood of tumor-derived TCR clones was seen after radiotherapy plus ipilimumab.

This receptor was obtained from a human donor with non-small cell lung cancer that progressed on radiotherapy plus ipilimumab. The material was peripheral blood, obtained from a patient treated with radiotherapy plus ipilimumab. The rearrangement links TRBV18 to TRBJ2-7; a possible D gene is TRBD2 (5 bases). This CDR3 reads CASSPGVQAYEQYF. The CDR3 nucleotides read TGTGCCAGCTCACCCGGGGTTCAGGCCTACGAGCAGTACTTC.